A selection of T cell receptor beta chains follows, all from one sample in a study of beta chain features in type 1 diabetes. The protocol was immunoSEQ multiplex PCR, while the TCRdb copy is restricted to in-frame clones and leaves out a portion. Found here are about 150,000 clones, 9% to 10% of them singletons; the top ten hold approximately 2.3%. Sequenced material: central memory CD4+ T cells from blood. These receptors were collected from a woman aged 18-29 years in good health. The CDR3 runs from the conserved cysteine through the conserved F or W. D genes are given only for firm matches. Size is stated for part of the rows, as once, few or many counts, or as a class when the clone is expanded.

TRBV30	TRBJ1-6	few	NA	TGTGCCTGGAGCCAGGGGAATAATTCACCCCTCCACTTT	CAWSQGNNSPLHF
TRBV11-2	TRBJ2-3	few	TRBD2	TGTGCCAGCAGTCATAGCGGGAGTGGGGATACGCAGTATTTT	CASSHSGSGDTQYF
TRBV18	TRBJ2-6	NA	NA	TGTGCCAGCTCACCAAGGGGCTTCAGTACTGGGGCCAACGTCCTGACTTTC	CASSPRGFSTGANVLTF
TRBV12-5	TRBJ1-5	NA	TRBD1	TGTGCTAGTGGTTTGGGGGGACAGGGGGCTGAGCCCCAGCATTTT	CASGLGGQGAEPQHF
TRBV7-3	TRBJ2-5	NA	TRBD2	TGTGCCAGCAGCTTAACGGGGCTAGCGGTCCAAGAGACCCAGTACTTC	CASSLTGLAVQETQYF
TRBV4-3	TRBJ1-1	few	TRBD1	TGCGCCAGCAGCCAAGACCCGGAAACAGGGGTAGGTGAAGCTTTCTTT	CASSQDPETGVGEAFF
TRBV4-3	TRBJ2-3	NA	NA	TGCGCCAGCAGCCAAGATTTAACGGGGGGCTTGGATACGCAGTATTTT	CASSQDLTGGLDTQYF
TRBV9	TRBJ2-5	NA	NA	TGTGCCAGCAGCGTAGGAACAGCGGGTGGGTTCGGAGAGACCCAGTACTTC	CASSVGTAGGFGETQYF
TRBV7-3	TRBJ2-1	few	NA	TGTGCCAGCAGCTTAGGAGGGTGGGATGAGCAGTTCTTC	CASSLGGWDEQFF
TRBV5-4	TRBJ2-7	NA	TRBD2	TGTGCCAGCAGCTTGGATCTAGCGGCCAGCTACGAGCAGTACTTC	CASSLDLAASYEQYF
TRBV7-2	TRBJ2-7	many	TRBD1	TGTGCCAGCAGCTTAAGTGGACAGGGGGCGATCTACGAGCAGTACTTC	CASSLSGQGAIYEQYF
TRBV4-3	TRBJ1-2	few	NA	TGCGCCAGCAGCCAAGAAACAGGGTTATGGTATGGCTACACCTTC	CASSQETGLWYGYTF
TRBV6-5	TRBJ2-1	few	TRBD2	TGTGCCAGCAGTTACCCGGGGAGCGGGGGGCAGAATGAGCAGTTCTTC	CASSYPGSGGQNEQFF
TRBV5-4	TRBJ2-7	NA	TRBD2	TGTGCCAGCAGCCAGAAAGGGACTAGCGGGTCGTACGAGCAGTACTTC	CASSQKGTSGSYEQYF
TRBV25-1	TRBJ2-4	many	NA	TGTGCCAGCAGTGAGGAGGGAGCCAAAAACATTCAGTACTTC	CASSEEGAKNIQYF
TRBV5-4	TRBJ2-5	NA	NA	TGTGCCAGCAGCGCCGGAAGGCTAGCGCGTGAAGAGACCCAGTACTTC	CASSAGRLAREETQYF
TRBV15	TRBJ2-1	few	NA	TGTGCCACCAGCCTTGGGACAACGAGCTCCTACAATGAGCAGTTCTTC	CATSLGTTSSYNEQFF
TRBV6-1	TRBJ2-3	NA	NA	TGTGCCAGCAGTGAACAAGGGACAAGCACAGATACGCAGTATTTT	CASSEQGTSTDTQYF
TRBV2	TRBJ1-2	NA	NA	TGTGCCAGCAGATTATCGAACACAGGGACCTATGGCTACACCTTC	CASRLSNTGTYGYTF
TRBV5-1	TRBJ2-3	few	NA	TGCGCCAGCAGCTTGGCGGTAGCGAGAGATACGCAGTATTTT	CASSLAVARDTQYF
TRBV5-1	TRBJ2-5	few	NA	TGCGCCAGCAGCTTTCGGGGGAGAGAGACCCAGTACTTC	CASSFRGRETQYF
TRBV7-9	TRBJ2-7	few	NA	TGTGCCAGCAGCTTTGAGGGCTACCCCTACGAGCAGTACTTC	CASSFEGYPYEQYF
TRBV7-8	TRBJ2-2	NA	NA	TGTGCCAGCAGCTTAGCTAAAGGGAGTTTGGGGCTGTTTTTT	CASSLAKGSLGLFF
TRBV5-1	TRBJ2-7	few	NA	TGCGCCAGCAGCTCCCCGTCGGGGTCAGACGAGCAGTACTTC	CASSSPSGSDEQYF
TRBV5-1	TRBJ2-7	NA	NA	TGCGCCAGCAGCTGGGCAGGGATCTCCTACGAGCAGTACTTC	CASSWAGISYEQYF
TRBV30	TRBJ1-3	NA	NA	TGTGCCTGGACCTCCCTCCTGGGAAACACCATATATTTT	CAWTSLLGNTIYF
TRBV29-1	TRBJ2-5	NA	TRBD1	TGCAGCGTTGCGACAGGGGGCTACCAGTACTTC	CSVATGGYQYF
TRBV29-1	TRBJ1-2	NA	NA	TGCAGCGTTGTTGAGGCAACCTATGGCTACACCTTC	CSVVEATYGYTF
TRBV19	TRBJ2-2	NA	TRBD2	TGTGCCAGTAGTACCTCTTTAGCGGGCCACCCCGGGGAGCTGTTTTTT	CASSTSLAGHPGELFF
TRBV5-4	TRBJ2-2	few	TRBD1	TGTGCCAGCAGCGGACAGGGGGCCGGGGAGCTGTTTTTT	CASSGQGAGELFF
TRBV7-9	TRBJ2-7	NA	NA	TGTGCCAGCAGCCACGGACAGTACGAGCAGTACTTC	CASSHGQYEQYF
TRBV30	TRBJ1-1	NA	NA	TGTGCCTGGAACGAAAACGGTCGGGGGGAAGCTTTCTTT	CAWNENGRGEAFF
TRBV15	TRBJ2-7	few	TRBD1	TGTGCCACCAGCAGGGGACAGGGTGGCGAGCAGTACTTC	CATSRGQGGEQYF
TRBV18	TRBJ2-5	few	NA	TGTGCCAGCTCACCACCCGCGGGGAGGGAGACCCAGTACTTC	CASSPPAGRETQYF
TRBV2	TRBJ2-5	NA	TRBD2	TGTGCCAGCTTGCCGGGACTAGCGGGTGAGGGGACCCAGTACTTC	CASLPGLAGEGTQYF
TRBV7-7	TRBJ2-5	NA	TRBD1	TGTGCTAGCAGCTTAGGGGGGGACAGGGGTGCGGAGACCCAGTACTTC	CASSLGGDRGAETQYF
TRBV14	TRBJ2-6	few	TRBD1	TGTGCCAGCAGCCAAGCGCAGCCGGGACAGGGATACTCTGGGGCCAACGTCCTGACTTTC	CASSQAQPGQGYSGANVLTF
TRBV14	TRBJ2-6	few	NA	TGTGCCAGCAGCCAAGTGAGGTCCTCTGGGGCCAACGTCCTGACTTTC	CASSQVRSSGANVLTF
TRBV7-2	TRBJ2-5	few	NA	TGTGCCAGCAGCTTACTGGCAGTCACCCAGTACTTC	CASSLLAVTQYF
TRBV7-8	TRBJ1-5	NA	TRBD1	TGTGCCAGCAGCCTGACAGGGAATCAGCCCCAGCATTTT	CASSLTGNQPQHF
TRBV23-1	TRBJ1-2	NA	NA	TGCGCCAGCAACCCTCTGACAGAGTATGGCTACACCTTC	CASNPLTEYGYTF
TRBV2	TRBJ2-2	NA	NA	TGTGCCAGCAGTGAACTCTCGGGGGAGCTGTTTTTT	CASSELSGELFF